This T cell receptor beta chain was profiled in a study of T cell responses to AZD1222 COVID-19 vaccine. Whole-study results and caveats: Unmutated variant regions are reportedly the target of nearly half of TCRs that are spike-specific. Vaccine-associated CD4 TCRs ranged over spike, dominating at 160-218 and 743-854.

The CDR3 sequence is 13 residues long. Germline V gene sequence: CDR1 SGHDT, CDR2 YYEEEE. V lost 5 bases to trimming and J lost 2 bases, with 10 bases between them. Measured with immunoSEQ multiplex PCR; TCRdb has only the in-frame clones, and not every one. The sample lists approximately 130,000 clones, approximately 90% occurring once. In its sample, this clone was seen a few times. Antigen specificity is unknown. The receptor comes from an adult who received the AZD1222 COVID-19 vaccine. This chain links TRBV5-6 with TRBJ1-1; D is perhaps TRBD1 (6 bases). Sequenced here: peripheral blood, sampled 28 days after the second AZD1222 dose. CDR3 residues: CASRSGVNTEAFF. The CDR3 DNA reads as TGTGCCAGCAGGTCAGGGGTCAACACTGAAGCTTTCTTT.